Described below is a single TCR beta chain sequence and its context. Its antigen remains undetermined. No much larger clone is present one base from it, and per-base qualities are unavailable. The data originate from a study of blood T cell repertoires in COVID-19 (dated by TCRdb to the early 2020s). With respect to the entire study: Collaborator samples came from the United States, Italy and Spain and covered acute and convalescent phases of COVID-19. Where available, HLA class I and class II types were taken from metadata supplied by the sample provider and were not determined by assay-based typing. The dataset comprised deeply sampled blood TCRbeta repertoires from subjects exposed to, actively infected with, or recovered from COVID-19. The repertoires were made available in a free public database intended to serve as a resource for research on the immune response to SARS-CoV-2. The prospective study material was composed of cDNA or gDNA derived from T cells, B-cell-depleted T cells, or PBMCs. Nearly every sample came with metadata listing a de-identified subject ID, COVID-19 status, age in years and sex. Samples were obtained from the ongoing ImmuneRACE study (first 160 participants) and from 1,254 subjects provided by 6 global collaborators. Study-level results and caveats: How much clinical and demographic metadata was included differed by source and by participant, and the metadata was provided uncurated.

TCRbeta CDR3 regions were amplified from genomic DNA using the immunoSEQ Assay, a bias-controlled multiplex PCR. On the authors' methods: Within the assay, amplification of reference gene primers was used to estimate how many nucleated cells each sample contained. Sequence reads were collapsed and filtered to measure the absolute abundance of every unique TCRbeta CDR3 rearrangement. For each sample, productive Simpson clonality was calculated as the square root of Simpson's diversity index over productive rearrangements. Imported from immuneACCESS, the table was reduced by TCRdb to in-frame sequences with V and J called. These copies leave out some clones; in studies compared against another copy, an unresolved V gene accounts for under half, and the cause of the remainder is not known. For V, J and clone size, that table is used; D and trimming come from the DNA. In all, the sample holds 300,000 or so clones, and approximately 89% of those were seen once. About 2.2% of the sample goes to the ten largest clones.

In Seattle, one collaborating source enrolled patients while the infection was active and tracked those patients longitudinally over the course of disease. Collaborating institutions collected whole blood in K2EDTA tubes following their own protocols. For TCRbeta analysis, collaborators shipped samples in one of three forms: frozen whole blood, isolated PBMCs, or DNA extracted from either of those sample types. The CDR3 has 14 amino acids, counting the end cysteine and phenylalanine. The retained sequence is limited to the CDR3, 42 bases, with the frame set at the first base. CDR1 and CDR2 (SGHTS, YDEGEE) derive from the germline V gene. V loses 6 bases of germline sequence and J loses 7 bases, and the interval between the two ends is 14 bases.

In this chain, TRBV5-8 is recombined with TRBJ1-6, with a weak D call of TRBD1 (6 bases match). The specimen was peripheral blood. The receptor's source is a woman younger than 45 with COVID-19, enrolled during active disease. In nucleotides, the sequence is TGTGCCAGCACCTGGGGGGGCCGGAATTCACCCCTCCACTTT. Translated, it gives CASTWGGRNSPLHF.